A selection of T cell receptor beta chains follows, all from one sample in a study of blood T cell repertoires in COVID-19. Sequenced by immunoSEQ multiplex PCR; TCRdb stores in-frame clones only, minus some. The data show some 460,000 clones, with 75% to 90% seen just once and roughly 4% held by the top ten. The sample consisted of peripheral blood. The receptor set was obtained from a woman aged 30 to 39 with acute or convalescent COVID-19. Each CDR3 is given with its conserved first and last residue. Fields, in order: V gene, J gene, CDR3 protein.

TRBV6-6	TRBJ2-7	CASSYSGPAGEQYF
TRBV19	TRBJ2-3	CASSIISGGASDTQYF
TRBV2	TRBJ2-7	CASSATGQAGEQYF
TRBV2	TRBJ2-6	CASIGTGGESGANVLTF
TRBV11-2	TRBJ2-3	CASSLRGLGGIDTDTQYF
TRBV3-1/TRBV3-2	TRBJ2-5	CASSQDVYRDRQETQYF
TRBV10-2	TRBJ1-5	CASSESGQYLKPQHF
TRBV5-4	TRBJ2-3	CASSVGLAGDSDTQYF
TRBV4-2	TRBJ2-3	CASSQQTGGSDTQYF
TRBV6-1	TRBJ1-4	CASSDRGSTITNEKLFF